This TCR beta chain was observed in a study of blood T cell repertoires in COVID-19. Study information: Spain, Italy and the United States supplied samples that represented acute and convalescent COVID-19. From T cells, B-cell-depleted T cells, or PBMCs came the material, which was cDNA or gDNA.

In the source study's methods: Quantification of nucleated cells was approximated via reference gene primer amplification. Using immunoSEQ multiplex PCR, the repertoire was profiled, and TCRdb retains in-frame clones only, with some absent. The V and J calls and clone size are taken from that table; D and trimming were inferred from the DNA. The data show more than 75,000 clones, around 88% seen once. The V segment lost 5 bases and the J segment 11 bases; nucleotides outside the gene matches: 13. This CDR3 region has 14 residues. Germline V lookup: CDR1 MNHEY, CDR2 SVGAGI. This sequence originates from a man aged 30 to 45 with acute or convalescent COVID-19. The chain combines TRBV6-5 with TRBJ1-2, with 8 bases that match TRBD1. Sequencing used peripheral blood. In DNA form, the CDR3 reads TGTGCCAGCAGTCCGTTGGACAGGGAGTTTATGTACACCTTC. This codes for CASSPLDREFMYTF.